This T cell receptor (beta chain) was profiled in a study of cytomegalovirus exposure and HLA in healthy donors. Whole-study findings and limits: With high specificity and sensitivity, the classifier reportedly diagnosed cytomegalovirus status.

On this clone itself: No antigen is known for it.

Assay used: immunoSEQ multiplex PCR; TCRdb lists only in-frame clones, some missing. The sample contains under 150,000 clones, approximately 86% of which appear only once. The CDR3 is 16 residues long. CDR1 is SGHRS, CDR2 YFSETQ, per germline. With 4 bases clipped from V and 6 bases from J, the junction kept 13 bases outside the gene matches. The specimen sequenced was PBMCs. The chain has TRBV5-1 and TRBJ2-7; 10 bases are a match to TRBD1. This TCR was recovered from a man aged 18-30 years in good health and CMV-seropositive. CDR3 region: CASSPTGGAGIIEQYF. DNA of the CDR3: TGCGCCAGCAGCCCGACAGGGGGCGCCGGAATAATCGAGCAGTACTTC.